These T cell receptor beta chains were read from a single sample in a study of CD8+ T cells in alopecia areata. Assay used: immunoSEQ multiplex PCR; TCRdb lists only in-frame clones, some missing. The table includes about 160,000 clones, roughly 65% detected once. The material was CD4+ T cells sorted from blood, obtained at week 4, from a patient treated with tofacitinib. The receptors here all came from a human donor with alopecia areata. The CDR3 runs from the conserved cysteine through the conserved F or W. A D gene is named only where the DNA matches it firmly. Clone size appears in some rows only: once, few, many, or a class for an expanded clone.

clone_size	j_call	d_call	v_call	cdr3_nt	cdr3_aa
.	TRBJ1-6	.	TRBV2	TGTGCCAGCACGAGGGACGGACCGGTTGGTTCACCCCTCCACTTT	CASTRDGPVGSPLHF
.	TRBJ2-7	.	TRBV7-2	TGTGCCAGCAGCCCCCCTGGGGGCTACGAGCAGTACTTC	CASSPPGGYEQYF
few	TRBJ2-7	.	TRBV29-1	TGCAGCGTTGAAGCAGGGCTACGGGGCGAGCAGTACTTC	CSVEAGLRGEQYF
.	TRBJ1-1	.	TRBV27	TGTGCCAGCAGTTCGCTACAGAAGAACACTGAAGCTTTCTTT	CASSSLQKNTEAFF
.	TRBJ1-5	TRBD1	TRBV11-2	TGTGCCAGCACCCTGGACAGGGACAATCAGCCCCAGCATTTT	CASTLDRDNQPQHF
.	TRBJ2-7	TRBD2	TRBV4-3	TGCGCCAGCAGCCAAGTTTTAGCGGGGGGGTCCTACGAGCAGTACTTC	CASSQVLAGGSYEQYF
.	TRBJ2-1	.	TRBV19	TGTGCCAGTAGTAACCGGGACGGACCCAAGCAGTTCTTC	CASSNRDGPKQFF
.	TRBJ2-1	.	TRBV4-2	TGTGCCAGCAGCCAAGCTCGGGGTAGAGGCAATGAGCAGTTCTTC	CASSQARGRGNEQFF
.	TRBJ2-7	TRBD2	TRBV29-1	TGCAGCGTCTTGACTAGCGGGGGCTACGAGCAGTACTTC	CSVLTSGGYEQYF
.	TRBJ2-2	.	TRBV2	TGTGCCAGTCTAACGCCGGTTAATGCCGGGGAGCTGTTTTTT	CASLTPVNAGELFF
.	TRBJ1-2	TRBD1	TRBV30	TGTGCCTGGAGTGTACGGACAGGAGATGGCTACACCTTC	CAWSVRTGDGYTF
few	TRBJ1-5	.	TRBV30	TGTGCCTGGAGTGTCTCGGGGCCGGGTCAGCCCCAGCATTTT	CAWSVSGPGQPQHF
.	TRBJ2-7	.	TRBV10-3	TGTGCCAGTAGGGACATGACTTCCTACGAGCAGTACTTC	CASRDMTSYEQYF
.	TRBJ2-1	.	TRBV6-6	TGTGCCAGCAGTTACGTGACCAATGAGCAGTTCTTC	CASSYVTNEQFF